This passage covers 15 T cell receptor beta chains from one sample sequenced in a study of cytomegalovirus exposure and HLA in healthy donors (TCRdb year 2017). The method behind the library was the immunoSEQ multiplex PCR assay. For the multiplex PCR, a mixture combining 60 forward primers for TCR Vbeta segments and 13 reverse primers for TCR Jbeta segments was used. TCRdb provides this immuneACCESS table in a form limited to in-frame rearrangements. Some clones are lacking; in checked studies, under half of them reflect an unresolved V gene, and why the rest are absent is not known. The sample's table covers 150,000 or so clones. The ten largest clones take up 1% to 1.5% of the sample. Input material: PBMCs. The receptors here all came from a woman in her fifties or sixties in good health and CMV-seronegative.

In DNA form, the CDR3 reads TGTGCCAGCAGTCCTCTAGGTCCCTACAATGAGCAGTTCTTC. It is translated as CASSPLGPYNEQFF. The genes are TRBV6-1 and TRBJ2-1; no clear D gene. In germline, CDR1 is MNHNS, CDR2 SASEGT. The germline V and J ends were trimmed by 5 bases and 2 bases, with 10 bases remaining between them. CDR3 length: 14 amino acids.

The V call is TRBV5-1, the J call TRBJ2-1, with 9 positions matching TRBD1. This CDR3 is 15 amino acids long. Germline loops: CDR1 SGHRS, CDR2 YFSETQ. V gave up 0 bases and J gave up 5 bases; unmatched junction bases: 3. DNA for the CDR3: TGCGCCAGCAGCTTGGAACAGGGGGCCAACAATGAGCAGTTCTTC. Protein product: CASSLEQGANNEQFF.

The chain employs TRBV12-5 and TRBJ2-3; a weak D match, TRBD2 (6 bases). V gave up 7 bases and J gave up 9 bases, with 20 bases separating them. The germline V gene encodes CDR1 LGHNT and CDR2 FRNRAP. The CDR3 is made up of 14 amino acids. In DNA form, the CDR3 reads TGTGCTAGTGTTCCGGGACTCAGGGCGGGGACGCAGTATTTT. This encodes CASVPGLRAGTQYF.

V and J are TRBV9 and TRBJ1-2; a weak D match, TRBD1 (5 bases). V was shortened by 4 bases and J by 9 bases, with 22 bases between the two germline ends. CDR3 length: 15 residues. The germline V gene has CDR1 SGDLS and CDR2 YYNGEE. The CDR3 coding sequence is TGTGCCAGCAGCCCCCAGGGAATTGCCCTAGGAAGCTACACCTTC. The encoded protein is CASSPQGIALGSYTF.

This rearrangement joins TRBV7-9 to TRBJ1-1; D is perhaps TRBD1 (5 bases). V lost 7 bases and J 1 base, leaving 13 bases between the germline ends. Germline CDR1 reads SEHNR; CDR2 reads FQNEAQ (reference sequence). The CDR3 is 14 amino acids. The CDR3 loop is CASKWTPTNTEAFF. The CDR3, as DNA: TGTGCCAGCAAATGGACACCGACGAACACTGAAGCTTTCTTT. Filled out from reference TRBV7-9 and TRBJ1-1, the complete variable domain reads DTGVSQNPRHKITKRGQNVTFRCDPISEHNRLYWYRQTLGQGPEFLTYFQNEAQLEKSRLLSDRFSAERPKGSFSTLEIQRTEQGDSAMYLCASKWTPTNTEAFFGQGTRLTVV.

The chain couples TRBV27 to TRBJ2-7; no clear D gene. With 2 bases removed from V and 0 bases from J, the gap between germline ends came to 11 bases. CDR1 is MNHEY, CDR2 SMNVEV, per germline (reference sequence). There are 15 residues in the CDR3. CDR3 sequence: CASSLVPQSSYEQYF. The CDR3 region has the DNA TGTGCCAGCAGTTTAGTCCCACAGAGCTCCTACGAGCAGTACTTC.

The J gene is TRBJ2-1, the V gene TRBV6-5; no clear D. From germline, CDR1 is MNHEY and CDR2 SVGAGI. V lost 0 bases and J lost 8, with 8 bases in between. The CDR3 is 13 residues long. The CDR3 region is CASSYSTGYEQFF. CDR3 in DNA: TGTGCCAGCAGTTACTCGACCGGGTATGAGCAGTTCTTC.

The chain couples TRBV19 to TRBJ2-4; D perhaps matches TRBD2 (5 bases). With 2 bases removed from V and 11 bases from J, the gap between germline ends came to 16 bases. The CDR3 covers 14 residues. Germline CDR1 is LNHDA and CDR2 is SQIVND (reference sequence). In nucleotides, the CDR3 is TGTGCCAGTAGTATACCCACCCCCAGTAGCGTTCAGTACTTC. Translation: CASSIPTPSSVQYF.

J is TRBJ1-5 and V is TRBV4-1, with D unresolved. The CDR3 totals 15 residues. V was clipped by 6 bases and J by 6 bases, with 18 bases between them. The V gene's germline CDR1 is MGHRA and CDR2 YSYEKL. The CDR3 sequence is CASSPQVWAGQPQHF. In nucleotides, the CDR3 is TGCGCCAGCAGTCCCCAGGTATGGGCCGGTCAGCCCCAGCATTTT.

V gene TRBV12-5 combines with J gene TRBJ1-3, with D possibly matching TRBD1 (6 bases). This CDR3 is built from 15 residues. CDR1 and CDR2 from the germline V gene are LGHNT and FRNRAP. V gave up 2 bases and J gave up 4 bases, with 12 bases separating them. In DNA, the CDR3 is TGTGCTAGTGGTTTGCTGGCCGGGACAGGAAACACCATATATTTT. Its translation: CASGLLAGTGNTIYF. Filled out from reference TRBV12-5 and TRBJ1-3, the complete variable domain reads DARVTQTPRHKVTEMGQEVTMRCQPILGHNTVFWYRQTMMQGLELLAYFRNRAPLDDSGMPKDRFSAEMPDATLATLKIQPSEPRDSAVYFCASGLLAGTGNTIYFGEGSWLTVV.

The chain's CDR3 is CASSQDRRNYGYTF. The CDR3 DNA follows: TGTGCCAGCAGCCAAGACAGAAGAAACTATGGCTACACCTTC. The chain is built from TRBV4-2 and TRBJ1-2, with D unclear. V lost 0 bases and J lost 2, with 7 bases in between. The CDR3 totals 14 residues. Germline V gene lookup returns CDR1 LGHNA and CDR2 YNFKEQ.

The genes are TRBV4-3 and TRBJ2-7; 9 bases align to TRBD1. Per the germline V gene, CDR1 is LGHNA and CDR2 is YSLEER. The trim removed 0 bases at V and 2 bases at J, leaving 5 bases unmatched. The CDR3 covers 16 residues. The CDR3 region has the DNA TGCGCCAGCAGCCAAGAGGGACAGGGATTCACCTACGAGCAGTACTTC. Its translation: CASSQEGQGFTYEQYF.

The V call is TRBV6-1, the J call TRBJ2-7, with D perhaps TRBD1 (5 bases). Germline V gene lookup returns CDR1 MNHNS and CDR2 SASEGT. The CDR3 totals 17 residues. V shed 1 base and J shed 1 base, with 17 bases lying between them. CDR3 in amino acids: CASSEEAGWEDSYEQYF. The CDR3 coding sequence is TGTGCCAGCAGTGAAGAGGCAGGGTGGGAAGATTCCTACGAGCAGTACTTC.

V is TRBV7-9 and J is TRBJ2-7; TRBD1 agrees at 9 bases. The CDR3 extends over 16 amino acids. Trimming removed 2 bases from V and 6 bases from J; junction bases left unmatched: 11. CDR1 and CDR2 (germline): SEHNR, FQNEAQ (reference sequence). CDR3 sequence (DNA): TGTGCCAGCAGCTTACTGATGCCGGGACAGGGATTCGAGCAGTACTTC. It is translated as CASSLLMPGQGFEQYF.

The chain joins TRBV2 to TRBJ2-7; D is unclear. V was trimmed by 5 bases and J by 0 bases, leaving 17 bases between them. Germline V gene sequence: CDR1 SNHLY, CDR2 FYNNEI. The CDR3 totals 16 residues. The CDR3 DNA is TGTGCCAGCAGTCCCGACTTGACGGGTAGCTCCTACGAGCAGTACTTC. The encoded protein is CASSPDLTGSSYEQYF.